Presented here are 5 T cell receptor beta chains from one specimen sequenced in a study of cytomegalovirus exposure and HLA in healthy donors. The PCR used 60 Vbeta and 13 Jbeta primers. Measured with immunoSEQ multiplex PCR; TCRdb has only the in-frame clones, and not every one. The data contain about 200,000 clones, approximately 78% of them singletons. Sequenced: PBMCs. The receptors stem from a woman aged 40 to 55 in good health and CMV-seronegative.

CDR3 in DNA: TGTGCCAGCAGCGTAGGGGGAGGGCCACACACTGAAGCTTTCTTT. It translates to CASSVGGGPHTEAFF. This chain connects TRBV9 to TRBJ1-1; D remains ambiguous. CDR1 is SGDLS, CDR2 YYNGEE, per germline. The CDR3 has 15 residues. V shed 0 bases and J shed 3 bases, with 12 bases lying between them. Complete variable domain (other parts from reference TRBV9 and TRBJ1-1): DSGVTQTPKHLITATGQRVTLRCSPRSGDLSVYWYQQSLDQGLQFLIQYYNGEERAKGNILERFSAQQFPDLHSELNLSSLELGDSALYFCASSVGGGPHTEAFFGQGTRLTVV.

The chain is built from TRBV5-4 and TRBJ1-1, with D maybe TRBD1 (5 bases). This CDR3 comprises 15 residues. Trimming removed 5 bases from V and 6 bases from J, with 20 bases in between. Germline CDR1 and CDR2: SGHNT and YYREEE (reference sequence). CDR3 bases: TGTGCCAGCAGGGAGACAGAAAATAAAGGCCCTGAAGCTTTCTTT. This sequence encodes CASRETENKGPEAFF.

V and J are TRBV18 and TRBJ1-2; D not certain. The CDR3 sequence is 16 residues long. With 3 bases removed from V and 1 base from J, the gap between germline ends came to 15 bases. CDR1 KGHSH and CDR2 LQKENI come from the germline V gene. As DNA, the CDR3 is TGTGCCAGCTCACCTGAACCTGGCAGGCTTAACTATGGCTACACCTTC. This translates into CASSPEPGRLNYGYTF.

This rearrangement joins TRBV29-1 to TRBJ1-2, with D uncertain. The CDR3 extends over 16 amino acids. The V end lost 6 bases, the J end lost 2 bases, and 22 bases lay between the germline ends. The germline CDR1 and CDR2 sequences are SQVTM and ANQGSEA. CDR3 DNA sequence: TGCAGCGTGTCGGGGTCCTCCGGCCGCACGAACTATGGCTACACCTTC. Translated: CSVSGSSGRTNYGYTF.

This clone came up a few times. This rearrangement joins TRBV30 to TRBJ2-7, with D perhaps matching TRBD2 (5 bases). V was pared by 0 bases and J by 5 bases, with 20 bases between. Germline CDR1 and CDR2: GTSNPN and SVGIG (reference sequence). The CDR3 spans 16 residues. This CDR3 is CAWSVPRVGVIHEQYF. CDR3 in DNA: TGTGCCTGGAGTGTTCCAAGGGTCGGGGTCATCCACGAGCAGTACTTC.